This TCR beta chain is from a study of Graves' ophthalmopathy and Graves' hyperthyroidism. For this clonotype: The antigen is not known.

RNA transcripts served as template for amplifying TCR beta CDR3 sequences. The workflow started with a first-round RT-PCR run with HTBI primers and then moved on to a second-round multiplex PCR. TCRdb reprocessed the multiplex PCR reads via MiXCR and lists one record per CDR3 protein. Among about 1.1 million distinct CDR3 sequences listed, about 36% were seen once. The CDR3 has 15 amino acids. Looked up from germline, CDR1 is SGHDN and CDR2 is FVKESK. Trimming took 5 bases from V and 0 from J, leaving 13 bases between them. Findings and limits, study-wide: Among thyroid clonotypes expanded above 0.001 frequency, most also appeared in blood.

The chain links TRBV14 to TRBJ2-5; D is possibly TRBD1 (6 bases). This receptor was taken from an adult man with Graves' hyperthyroidism. Sequenced input: peripheral blood or thyroid tissue (not recorded which). The CDR3 is CASSKTGTHQETQYF. In nucleotides, the CDR3 is TGTGCCAGCAGCAAGACCGGGACACACCAAGAGACCCAGTACTTC.